This T cell receptor beta chain was sequenced in a study of blood T cell repertoires in COVID-19. Background on the study: The analysed material was cDNA or gDNA that came from T cells, B-cell-depleted T cells, or PBMCs.

In the authors' methods: Estimation of nucleated cell counts relied on the amplification of reference gene primers. TCRdb's table, derived via immunoSEQ multiplex PCR, lists solely in-frame clones and lacks some. That table is the source of V, J and clone size, and D and trimming were worked out from the DNA. The table includes 100,000 or so clones, 80% to 90% detected once. V shed 3 bases, J shed 0 bases, and the junction held 2 bases outside the gene matches. From germline, CDR1 is SGHTA and CDR2 FQGTGA. This CDR3 has 17 residues. Sequencing input: peripheral blood. The chain carries TRBV7-3 and TRBJ2-3; 14 bases line up with TRBD2. The sequence derives from a human donor in a cohort sampled during active COVID-19. CDR3 sequence: CASSLGLAGASTDTQYF. In nucleotides, the CDR3 is TGTGCCAGCAGCTTGGGACTAGCGGGGGCTAGCACAGATACGCAGTATTTT.